The rows below give T cell receptor beta chains drawn from one sample of a study of beta chain features in type 1 diabetes. This table comes from immunoSEQ multiplex PCR, and its TCRdb copy is limited to in-frame clones, with some not included. The sample lists about 660,000 clones, roughly 13% occurring once. Material: naive CD4+ T cells from blood. These receptors originate from a man younger than 30 with type 1 diabetes. CDR3s include the opening cysteine and the closing phenylalanine or tryptophan. The D gene is left open where the match is weak. Some rows have no size entry. The others give once, few or many, or a class for an expanded clone.

v_gene	d_gene	j_gene	abundance	CDR3nt	CDR3aa
TRBV27	.	TRBJ1-5	few	TGTGCCAGCAGTTTACGGGGTGGGAATCAGCCCCAGCATTTT	CASSLRGGNQPQHF
TRBV4-3	.	TRBJ1-4	.	TGCGCCAGCAGCCAAGCCGATGGGGGCAATGTTTGGGAAAAACTGTTTTTT	CASSQADGGNVWEKLFF
TRBV28	.	TRBJ2-3	few	TGTGCCAGCAGCTACAGTGGTGACACAGATACGCAGTATTTT	CASSYSGDTDTQYF
TRBV7-2	.	TRBJ2-3	few	TGTGCCAGCCGAGGCCCGAGCACAGATACGCAGTATTTT	CASRGPSTDTQYF
TRBV19	TRBD1	TRBJ2-5	.	TGTGCCAGTAGTATGGGCAGGGGGCGCAGAGAGACCCAGTACTTC	CASSMGRGRRETQYF
TRBV6-5	TRBD2	TRBJ2-7	.	TGTGCCAGCAGTTACGCGCTAGCGGGAGCCTACGAGCAGTACTTC	CASSYALAGAYEQYF
TRBV30	.	TRBJ2-1	few	TGTGCCTGGAAAGGCAGTTTTATCAGGAATGAGCAGTTCTTC	CAWKGSFIRNEQFF
TRBV30	TRBD1	TRBJ2-2	.	TGTGCCTGGAGTACAGGGGGAGGCACCGGGGAGCTGTTTTTT	CAWSTGGGTGELFF
TRBV7-9	.	TRBJ1-1	few	TGTGCCAGCAGCTTAGCGACGAACACTGAAGCTTTCTTT	CASSLATNTEAFF
TRBV6-5	.	TRBJ1-2	.	TGTGCCAGCAGTCCGGCAGGGTATGGCTACACCTTC	CASSPAGYGYTF
TRBV7-9	TRBD1	TRBJ1-1	few	TGTGCCAGCAGCTTAAGGGGACAGGGATCTGAAGCTTTCTTT	CASSLRGQGSEAFF
TRBV7-9	.	TRBJ1-3	.	TGTGCCAGCAGCTTGTGGGGGGCGTCTGGAAACACCATATATTTT	CASSLWGASGNTIYF
TRBV5-4	TRBD1	TRBJ2-3	few	TGTGCCAGCAGCGCCGGGACAGGACGGACAGATACGCAGTATTTT	CASSAGTGRTDTQYF
TRBV6-5	.	TRBJ1-2	.	TGTGCCAGCAGTTACGATGGCGATTATGGCTACACCTTC	CASSYDGDYGYTF
TRBV7-9	TRBD1	TRBJ1-6	.	TGTGCCAGCAGTTGGCGGACAGGGTCGGGCAATTCACCCCTCCACTTT	CASSWRTGSGNSPLHF
TRBV9	.	TRBJ1-1	.	TGTGCCAGCAGCGTGGACATCCGGAACACTGAAGCTTTCTTT	CASSVDIRNTEAFF
TRBV18	.	TRBJ2-3	few	TGTGCCAGCTCACCTTTACGTGGAGGGGGCCTAGGAGATACGCAGTATTTT	CASSPLRGGGLGDTQYF
TRBV6-6	.	TRBJ1-1	few	TGTGCCAGCTCCCTCGGGGGCGAGGATGAAGCTTTCTTT	CASSLGGEDEAFF
TRBV15	.	TRBJ1-5	.	TGTGCCACCAGCAGTTACAGGGACTATCAGCCCCAGCATTTT	CATSSYRDYQPQHF
TRBV18	.	TRBJ2-7	.	TGTGCCAGCTCACCTTTGTCCCAGGTCTCCTACGAGCAGTACTTC	CASSPLSQVSYEQYF
TRBV27	TRBD1	TRBJ2-7	.	TGTGCCAGCAGCACCACCTGGACAGGCCTTACCTACGAGCAGTACTTC	CASSTTWTGLTYEQYF
TRBV6-5	TRBD1	TRBJ1-3	.	TGTGCCAGCAGTGCTACAGGGGCTGGAAACACCATATATTTT	CASSATGAGNTIYF
TRBV13	.	TRBJ2-2	few	TGTGCCAGCAGCCGGACGTGGGCCGGGGAGCTGTTTTTT	CASSRTWAGELFF
TRBV7-2	.	TRBJ2-6	few	TGTGCCAGCAGCTCCGGCGAGGCCAACGTCCTGACTTTC	CASSSGEANVLTF
TRBV5-8	TRBD1	TRBJ1-2	.	TGTGCCAGCAGCCTCCGACAGGGGAACTATGGCTACACCTTC	CASSLRQGNYGYTF
TRBV29-1	TRBD1	TRBJ1-5	.	TGCAGCGTCGCCGACAGGGAGGGTTATCGTAGCAATCAGCCCCAGCATTTT	CSVADREGYRSNQPQHF
TRBV2	.	TRBJ1-1	few	TGTGCCAGCAGACAGGGCACGAACACTGAAGCTTTCTTT	CASRQGTNTEAFF
TRBV30	.	TRBJ1-2	few	TGTGCCTGGATCTTACGGGGGGCAAGAGGTGGCTACACCTTC	CAWILRGARGGYTF
TRBV6-5	.	TRBJ2-1	.	TGTGCCAGCAGTTACGGCCCCACATACAATGAGCAGTTCTTC	CASSYGPTYNEQFF
TRBV9	.	TRBJ1-2	few	TGTGCCAGCAGCTCCAACAGGGTTGGCTACACCTTC	CASSSNRVGYTF
TRBV12-5	.	TRBJ1-1	few	TGTGCTAGTCATGACGCAGAGAACACTGAAGCTTTCTTT	CASHDAENTEAFF
TRBV6-4	TRBD2	TRBJ2-3	few	TGTGCCAGCAGCGCGACTAGCGGGAGGGCCCTCACGCAGTATTTT	CASSATSGRALTQYF
TRBV7-2	.	TRBJ2-3	.	TGTGCCAGCAGCCCAGGAAGCACAGATACGCAGTATTTT	CASSPGSTDTQYF
TRBV5-1	.	TRBJ2-2	few	TGCGCCAGCAGCTTGGTGCCGATTACGAACACCGGGGAGCTGTTTTTT	CASSLVPITNTGELFF
TRBV11-2	TRBD1	TRBJ1-2	.	TGTGCCAGCAGCTTATCGACAGGGACTAACTATGGCTACACCTTC	CASSLSTGTNYGYTF
TRBV7-8	.	TRBJ2-1	few	TGTGCCAGCAGCTTATCGCGGGCCGAGCAGTTCTTC	CASSLSRAEQFF